The 25 T cell receptor beta chains below all came from one sample that was sequenced in a study of T cells in Graves' hyperthyroidism and ophthalmopathy. Authors of the study amplified TCR beta CDR3 regions from RNA transcripts. In the first-round RT-PCR of the TCR CDR3, the HTBI primer set was used. From the multiplex PCR reads, TCRdb called clonotypes with MiXCR, one entry per CDR3 protein. Of about 570,000 distinct CDR3 sequences listed, more than 45% are singletons. Material for sequencing was peripheral blood or thyroid tissue (not recorded which). Every receptor here comes from an adult woman with Graves' disease, either hyperthyroidism or ophthalmopathy (not recorded which).

On this clonotype itself: The final CDR3 position lacks the conserved phenylalanine or tryptophan, pointing to a likely read error. The DNA is left out, because the CDR3 cannot be placed on it with certainty; the CDR3 is given as TCRdb lists it. The rearrangement joins TRBV15 to TRBJ1-1; whether TRBD1, the table's D call, matches the DNA was not checked. Including both end residues, the CDR3 is 10 amino acids long. Germline V CDR1 and CDR2: LNHNV, YYDKDF (reference sequence). This CDR3 reads CATSPRGVYY.

V usage is TRBV7-9 and J usage is TRBJ1-5; TRBD1 is a possible D gene (5 bases). The CDR3 sequence is 15 residues long. V was pared by 5 bases and J by 4 bases, with 15 bases between. Germline V gene sequence: CDR1 SEHNR, CDR2 FQNEAQ (reference sequence). CDR3 in DNA: TGTGCCAGCAGCGGAACGGAGACAGTTAATCAGCCCCAGCATTTT. Amino acids: CASSGTETVNQPQHF.

This clonotype was counted many times. V and J are TRBV29-1 and TRBJ1-3; D gene unclear. The germline gives CDR1 SQVTM, CDR2 ANQGSEA. This CDR3 is 13 amino acids long. Between the trimmed V and J ends, which lost 3 bases and 0 bases, there was a span of 6 bases. CDR3 in DNA: TGCAGCGTTGAGGTGGGCTCTGGAAACACCATATATTTT. This encodes CSVEVGSGNTIYF.

The V gene is TRBV9, the J gene TRBJ1-5; D remains ambiguous. The germline CDR1 and CDR2 sequences are SGDLS and YYNGEE. Trimming left V 0 bases short and J 8 bases short, with 12 bases between. This CDR3 spans 14 amino acids. The CDR3 DNA reads TGTGCCAGCAGCGTAGATGGTGTTGGGGAGCCCCAGCATTTT. Amino acid sequence: CASSVDGVGEPQHF.

The chain joins TRBV6-5 to TRBJ2-5, with D maybe TRBD2 (5 bases). Trimming removed 2 bases at V and 5 bases at J, with 15 bases between. Germline lookup yields CDR1 MNHEY and CDR2 SVGAGI. The CDR3 is 15 amino acids. The chain's CDR3 is CASSYMTGVMETQYF. CDR3 DNA: TGTGCCAGCAGTTACATGACCGGGGTGATGGAGACCCAGTACTTC.

This clonotype was observed at least ten times. This chain connects TRBV29-1 to TRBJ2-6, with TRBD1 matching 7 bases. Germline trimming cut 7 bases from V and 0 bases from J; bases unmatched to any gene: 9. The CDR3 is made up of 16 amino acids. Per germline, CDR1 SQVTM and CDR2 ANQGSEA. CDR3 protein: CSATGTAGSGANVLTF. CDR3 nucleotides: TGCAGCGCAACCGGGACAGCCGGCTCTGGGGCCAACGTCCTGACTTTC.

The V gene is TRBV7-9, the J gene TRBJ1-5, with D unclear. The CDR3 is 10 amino acids. V lost 5 bases and J 10 bases, leaving 6 bases between the germline ends. Germline V lookup: CDR1 SEHNR, CDR2 FQNEAQ (reference sequence). CDR3 nucleotide sequence: TGTGCCAGCAGCCCCTATCCCCAGCATTTT. It translates to CASSPYPQHF.

This clonotype was detected only once. The rearrangement joins TRBV10-3 to TRBJ1-2; a possible D gene is TRBD1 (5 bases). The CDR3 is made up of 11 amino acids. Germline V lookup: CDR1 ENHRY, CDR2 SYGVKD. Trimming removed 9 bases at V and 6 bases at J, with 11 bases between. The CDR3 DNA sequence: TGTGCCATGGGGGACGCGGATGGCTACACCTTC. Translating it yields CAMGDADGYTF.

The V gene is TRBV20-1, the J gene TRBJ2-7; the match to TRBD2 covers 14 bases. The end of the DNA fits TRBJ2-1 better, so the J call may be wrong. Germline V gene data show CDR1 as DFQATT and CDR2 as SNEGSKA (reference sequence). This CDR3 contains 13 residues. The CDR3 DNA reads as TGCAGTGCCCGACTAGCGGGAGGGCCCCGGCAGTTCTTC. This gives the protein CSARLAGGPRQFF.

The chain employs TRBV9 and TRBJ2-7; D perhaps matches TRBD1 (6 bases). The CDR3 covers 13 residues. Germline V CDR1 and CDR2: SGDLS, YYNGEE. V lost 4 bases to trimming and J lost 6 bases, with 14 bases between them. CDR3 DNA sequence: TGTGCCAGCAGCTACAATCCAGGGGTCGAGCAGTACTTC. Protein: CASSYNPGVEQYF.

V usage is TRBV20-1 and J usage is TRBJ2-5; 12 bases are a match to TRBD2. Germline-derived CDR1 and CDR2 are DFQATT and SNEGSKA (reference sequence). This CDR3 is 18 amino acids long. The V gene end was trimmed by 0 bases and the J gene end by 3 bases; junction bases not matched to a gene: 11. This chain's CDR3 is CSARDRWTTSGSEETQYF. The CDR3 nucleotides read TGCAGTGCTAGAGATCGATGGACGACTAGCGGGAGTGAAGAGACCCAGTACTTC.

In this sample, this clonotype turned up a few times. The J gene is TRBJ2-5, the V gene TRBV25-1; the D is unclear. The CDR3 loop spans 14 amino acids. Trimming shortened V by 4 bases and J by 0 bases, and 9 bases separated the two germline ends. Germline V lookup: CDR1 MGHDK, CDR2 SYGVNS. Here the CDR3 DNA reads TGTGCCAGCAGTGGGGTGGGGTACCAAGAGACCCAGTACTTC. Its protein is CASSGVGYQETQYF. Variable domain in full (rest from reference TRBV25-1 and TRBJ2-5): EADIYQTPRYLVIGTGKKITLECSQTMGHDKMYWYQQDPGMELHLIHYSYGVNSTEKGDLSSESTVSRIRTEHFPLTLESARPSHTSQYLCASSGVGYQETQYFGPGTRLLVL.

The chain carries TRBV7-4 and TRBJ2-7; 9 positions agree with TRBD2. The CDR3 has 16 amino acids. Germline V lookup: CDR1 SGHVT, CDR2 SQSDAQ. Trimming at V came to 6 bases and at J to 4 bases, leaving 13 bases not matched to a gene. In nucleotides, the CDR3 is TGTGCCAGCAGTTTTCAGGCGGGAGGGCAGGAGTACGAGCAGTACTTC. Amino acid sequence: CASSFQAGGQEYEQYF. Supplemented by reference TRBV7-4 and TRBJ2-7, the full variable domain reads GAGVSQSPRYKVAKRGRDVALRCDSISGHVTLYWYRQTLGQGSEVLTYSQSDAQRDKSGRPSGRFSAERPERSVSTLKIQRTEQGDSAVYLCASSFQAGGQEYEQYFGPGTRLTVT.

With regard to this clonotype: No DNA is shown, since the ends of the CDR3 on it are uncertain; the CDR3 is the one TCRdb lists. J is TRBJ1-5 and V is TRBV6-4; TRBD1 was called by the table and not checked on the DNA. The germline CDR1 and CDR2 sequences are MRHNA and SNTAGT. The CDR3 comprises 19 residues, both ends counted. The CDR3: CASICSARLPNRVGQPQHF.

Many counts were recorded for this clonotype. The rearrangement joins TRBV6-5 to TRBJ1-5, with 9 bases aligning to TRBD1. V lost 8 bases, J lost 4 bases, and 3 bases stayed unmatched. The germline V gene encodes CDR1 MNHEY and CDR2 SVGAGI. CDR3 size: 13 residues. The CDR3 loop is CASAGTGNQPQHF. For the CDR3, the DNA is TGTGCCAGCGCTGGGACAGGGAATCAGCCCCAGCATTTT.

The CDR3 DNA is TGTGCCAGTAGTTCATTGACACTTCAAGAGACCCAGTACTTC. Translation: CASSSLTLQETQYF. J is TRBJ2-5 and V is TRBV19, with D hard to call. The CDR3 is 14 residues long. Germline V lookup: CDR1 LNHDA, CDR2 SQIVND (reference sequence). V lost 5 bases, J lost 2 bases, and 12 bases lay in between.

This clonotype has ten or more counts. V is TRBV6-5 and J is TRBJ1-1; no firm D call. Germline loops: CDR1 MNHEY, CDR2 SVGAGI. The CDR3 has 12 amino acids. V was clipped by 7 bases and J by 4 bases, with 10 bases between them. CDR3 sequence (DNA): TGTGCCAGCAATACACAGCTCACTGAAGCTTTCTTT. This codes for CASNTQLTEAFF.

This clonotype was counted at least ten times. V is TRBV9 and J is TRBJ2-2; no reliable D call. V lost 5 bases, J lost 2 bases, and 13 bases lay in between. Germline V gene sequence: CDR1 SGDLS, CDR2 YYNGEE. The CDR3 length is 15 residues. The CDR3 is CASRATGGNTGELFF. In DNA, the CDR3 is TGTGCCAGCAGGGCAACTGGCGGAAACACCGGGGAGCTGTTTTTT.

Turning to this clonotype: One junction end disagrees with the germline gene, perhaps due to a read error. The V and J genes are TRBV20-1 and TRBJ1-3, with D perhaps TRBD1 (5 bases). This CDR3 spans 11 amino acids. The germline CDR1 and CDR2 sequences are DFQATT and SNEGSKA (reference sequence). The CDR3 spells CSARGLRREHF. In nucleotides, the CDR3 is TGCAGTGCTAGGGGTCTGCGCAGGGAGCATTTT.

V is TRBV2 and J is TRBJ2-5; tentative D call: TRBD2 (6 bases). There are 13 residues in the CDR3. From germline, CDR1 is SNHLY and CDR2 FYNNEI. Trimming took 6 bases from V and 9 from J, leaving 17 bases between them. CDR3 nucleotides: TGTGCCAGCAGGGGGGGTTTGCGTCAGCCCCAGTACTTC. Translating gives CASRGGLRQPQYF.

The V call is TRBV15, the J call TRBJ1-4; D is undetermined. The CDR3 runs 15 residues. Trimming shortened V by 0 bases and J by 8 bases, and 13 bases separated the two germline ends. The germline V gene encodes CDR1 LNHNV and CDR2 YYDKDF (reference sequence). CDR3 DNA: TGTGCCACCAGCAGAGATAGGCAGTTAGGCGAAAAACTGTTTTTT. The encoded protein is CATSRDRQLGEKLFF.

This clonotype was found once. This could be a read error, since a much larger clone is one nucleotide away. The rearrangement uses TRBV13 and TRBJ1-1, with TRBD1 matching 9 bases. CDR1 is PRHDT, CDR2 FYEKMQ, per germline (reference sequence). The CDR3 has 16 amino acids. As DNA, the CDR3 is TGTGCCGGCAGCCTACGGACAGGGGACATGAACACTGAAGCTTTCTTT. Translating it yields CAGSLRTGDMNTEAFF.

A word on this clonotype: This CDR3 is missing its conserved last phenylalanine or tryptophan, likely due to a read error. The chain combines TRBV14 with TRBJ2-7; D call uncertain. This CDR3 is built from 14 residues. CDR1 is SGHDN, CDR2 FVKESK, per germline. Trimming left V 3 bases short and J 2 bases short, with 11 bases between. The CDR3 reads CASSQRSRTYEQYC. Here the CDR3 DNA reads TGTGCCAGCAGCCAGAGATCGCGTACCTACGAGCAGTACTGC.

This clonotype was observed at least ten times. The chain uses TRBV11-3 and TRBJ2-6, with D unclear. Looked up from germline, CDR1 is SGHNT and CDR2 is YENEEA. The CDR3 spans 14 residues. Trimming removed 2 bases from V and 3 bases from J, with 5 bases in between. This CDR3 is CASSLSRGANVLTF. In DNA form, the CDR3 reads TGTGCCAGCAGCTTATCACGTGGGGCCAACGTCCTGACTTTC.

The chain has TRBV20-1 and TRBJ1-5, with D possibly TRBD1 on 5 matching bases. This CDR3 is built from 13 residues. Trimming shortened V by 5 bases and J by 4 bases, and 12 bases separated the two germline ends. Germline V gene lookup returns CDR1 DFQATT and CDR2 SNEGSKA (reference sequence). The DNA of the CDR3 is TGCAGTGCTCCCCTACGGGGGAATCAGCCCCAGCATTTT. It encodes CSAPLRGNQPQHF.